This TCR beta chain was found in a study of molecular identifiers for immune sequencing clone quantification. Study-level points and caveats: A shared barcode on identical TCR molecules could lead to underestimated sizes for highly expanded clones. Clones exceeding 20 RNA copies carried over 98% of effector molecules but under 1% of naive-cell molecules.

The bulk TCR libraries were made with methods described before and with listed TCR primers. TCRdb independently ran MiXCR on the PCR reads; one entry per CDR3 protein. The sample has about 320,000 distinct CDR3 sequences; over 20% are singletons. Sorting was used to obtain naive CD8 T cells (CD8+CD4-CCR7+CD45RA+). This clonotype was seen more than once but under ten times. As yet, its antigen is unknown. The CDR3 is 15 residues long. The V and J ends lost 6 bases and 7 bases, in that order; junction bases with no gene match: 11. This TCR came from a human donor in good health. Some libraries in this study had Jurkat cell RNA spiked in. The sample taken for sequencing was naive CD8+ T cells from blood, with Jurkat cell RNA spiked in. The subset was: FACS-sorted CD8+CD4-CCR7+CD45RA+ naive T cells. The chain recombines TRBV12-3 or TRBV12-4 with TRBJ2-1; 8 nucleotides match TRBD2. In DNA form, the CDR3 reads TGTGCCAGCAGGCCAAGGACTAGCTCCCCAAATGAGCAGTTCTTC. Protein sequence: CASRPRTSSPNEQFF.